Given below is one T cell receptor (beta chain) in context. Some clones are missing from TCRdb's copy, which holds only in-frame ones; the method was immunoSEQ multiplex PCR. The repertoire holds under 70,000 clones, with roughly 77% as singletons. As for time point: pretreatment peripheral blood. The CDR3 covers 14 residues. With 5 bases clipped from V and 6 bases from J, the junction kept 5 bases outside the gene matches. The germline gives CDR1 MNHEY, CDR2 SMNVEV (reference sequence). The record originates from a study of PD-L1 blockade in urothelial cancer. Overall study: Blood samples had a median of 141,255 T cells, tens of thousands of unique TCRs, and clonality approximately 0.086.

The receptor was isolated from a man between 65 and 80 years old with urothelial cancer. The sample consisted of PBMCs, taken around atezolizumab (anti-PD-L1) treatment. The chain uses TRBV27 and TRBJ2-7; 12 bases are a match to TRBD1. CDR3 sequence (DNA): TGTGCCAGCAGTCCAAGGGACAGGGGGCCCGAGCAGTACTTC. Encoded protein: CASSPRDRGPEQYF.